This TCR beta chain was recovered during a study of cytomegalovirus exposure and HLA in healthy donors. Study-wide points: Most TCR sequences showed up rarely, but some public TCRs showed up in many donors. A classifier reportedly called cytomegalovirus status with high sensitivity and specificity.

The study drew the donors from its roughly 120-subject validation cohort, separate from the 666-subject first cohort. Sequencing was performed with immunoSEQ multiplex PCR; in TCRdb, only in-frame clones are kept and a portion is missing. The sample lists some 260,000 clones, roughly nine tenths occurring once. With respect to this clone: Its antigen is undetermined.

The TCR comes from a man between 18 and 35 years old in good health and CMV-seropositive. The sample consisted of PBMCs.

CDR3 sequence (DNA): TGTGCCAGCAGTGCTGTAGACAGCGGGCTCTCTGGAAACACCATATATTTT. Translating gives CASSAVDSGLSGNTIYF. The chain links TRBV6-1 to TRBJ1-3; tentatively, D is TRBD1 (5 bases). The V end lost 4 bases, the J end lost 0 bases, and 16 bases lay between the germline ends. The CDR3 consists of 17 residues. CDR1 MNHNS and CDR2 SASEGT come from the germline V gene.